These 9 T cell receptor beta chains originate from one sample sequenced in a study of regulatory T cells in long-lasting Graves disease. Construction of the TCR beta libraries employed iRepertoire HTBI primers in conjunction with Arm-PCR of CDR3 regions. TCRdb re-derived calls from the multiplex PCR reads in MiXCR, one entry per CDR3 protein. The sample consists of roughly 560,000 distinct CDR3 sequences, about 16% of them appearing once. Described time point: newly diagnosed GD, antithyroid drugs for less than 3 months. Construction of the TCR library relied on RNA isolated from PBMCs. The data also belong to a second study, concerning T cells in Graves' hyperthyroidism and ophthalmopathy.

The specimen comprised peripheral blood mononuclear cells (PBMCs), sampled at new diagnosis, from a patient treated with antithyroid drugs. The receptors were sampled from a woman between 40 and 65 years old with Graves disease.

This clonotype occurred many times. The chain joins TRBV20-1 to TRBJ2-1, with D possibly matching TRBD2 (6 bases). V shed 5 bases and J shed 5 bases, with 19 bases lying between them. The CDR3 covers 15 residues. Looked up from germline, CDR1 is DFQATT and CDR2 is SNEGSKA (reference sequence). As DNA, the CDR3 is TGCAGTGCTCCCCTCTGGGACTGGCCTAACAATGAGCAGTTCTTC. Protein sequence: CSAPLWDWPNNEQFF.

This clonotype turned up a few times. As DNA, the CDR3 is TGTGCCAGCAGCCAAGATCCACGGACCAGGGGGAATCAGCCCCAGCATTTT. It yields the protein CASSQDPRTRGNQPQHF. The chain couples TRBV3-1 to TRBJ1-5; 7 bases line up with TRBD1. The CDR3 is 17 amino acids. Trimming removed 0 bases from V and 4 bases from J; junction bases left unmatched: 9. Germline V gene sequence: CDR1 LGHDT, CDR2 YNNKEL (reference sequence). The complete variable domain, with remaining parts taken from reference TRBV3-1 and TRBJ1-5, reads DTAVSQTPKYLVTQMGNDKSIKCEQNLGHDTMYWYKQDSKKFLKIMFSYNNKELIINETVPNRFSPKSPDKAHLNLHINSLELGDSAVYFCASSQDPRTRGNQPQHFGDGTRLSIL.

This clonotype was recorded at least ten times. The chain recombines TRBV2 with TRBJ2-1; TRBD1 agrees at 10 bases. V lost 3 bases, J lost 10 bases, and 6 bases stayed unmatched. CDR1 and CDR2 from the germline V gene are SNHLY and FYNNEI. The CDR3 loop spans 14 amino acids. The CDR3 loop is CASSDRTGGSEQFF. Written as DNA, the CDR3 is TGTGCCAGCAGTGACAGGACAGGGGGATCGGAGCAGTTCTTC.

In this sample, this clonotype turned up many times. This chain connects TRBV2 to TRBJ2-5, with TRBD2 matching 10 bases. Looked up from germline, CDR1 is SNHLY and CDR2 is FYNNEI. The V segment lost 8 bases and the J segment 4 bases; nucleotides outside the gene matches: 1. The CDR3 contains 12 residues. The CDR3 reads CASRTSGETQYF. The CDR3 DNA reads TGTGCCAGCCGGACTAGCGGAGAGACCCAGTACTTC.

This clonotype was found a few times. The CDR3 DNA reads as TGCGCCAGCAGCGATCCCCCACATTTCAACGAGCAGTACTTC. This codes for CASSDPPHFNEQYF. The genes are TRBV5-1 and TRBJ2-7; D is unresolved. Trimming shortened V by 4 bases and J by 5 bases, and 16 bases separated the two germline ends. The germline CDR1 and CDR2 sequences are SGHRS and YFSETQ. CDR3 size: 14 residues. Looking up the rest from reference TRBV5-1 and TRBJ2-7 gives the full variable domain: KAGVTQTPRYLIKTRGQQVTLSCSPISGHRSVSWYQQTPGQGLQFLFEYFSETQRNKGNFPGRFSGRQFSNSRSEMNVSTLELGDSALYLCASSDPPHFNEQYFGPGTRLTVT.

This clonotype was detected ten times or more. The chain carries TRBV12-3 or TRBV12-4 and TRBJ1-1; no reliable D call. This CDR3 has 14 residues. Trimming shortened V by 5 bases and J by 1 base, and 11 bases separated the two germline ends. Written as DNA, the CDR3 is TGTGCCAGCAGTCCGAGCCCGTCGAACACTGAAGCTTTCTTT. This sequence encodes CASSPSPSNTEAFF.

Many counts were recorded for this clonotype. The chain recombines TRBV18 with TRBJ2-5; D call uncertain. CDR1 is KGHSH and CDR2 is LQKENI in the germline V gene. This CDR3 has 11 residues. V gave up 2 bases and J gave up 10 bases, with 8 bases separating them. The DNA of the CDR3 is TGTGCCAGCTCACCAAGTAACGGCCAGTACTTC. As protein: CASSPSNGQYF.

On this clonotype itself: At one end the junction does not follow the germline gene, possibly because of a read error. This chain joins TRBV5-1 and TRBJ2-5, with D perhaps being TRBD1 or TRBD2 (5 bases each). This CDR3 has 15 amino acids. Germline CDR1 is SGHRS and CDR2 is YFSETQ. CDR3 nucleotides: TGTGCCAGCAGCTTGGGACCCCCCGGGCGGGAGACCCAGTACTTC. Its translation is CASSLGPPGRETQYF.

About this clonotype: Sequence at one end of the junction differs from germline and may be a read error. The chain has TRBV3-1 and TRBJ1-1, with 7 bases identical to TRBD1. This CDR3 is built from 14 residues. Germline lookup yields CDR1 LGHDT and CDR2 YNNKEL (reference sequence). CDR3 in DNA: TGTGCCAGCAGGCGGGACAGTTTGAACACTAAAGCTTTCTTT. Its translation is CASRRDSLNTKAFF.